Here is one T cell receptor (beta chain) with its context. Its antigen is unknown. The data were taken from a study of cytomegalovirus exposure and HLA in healthy donors. General study findings and limits: The classifier reportedly diagnosed cytomegalovirus status with high sensitivity and specificity.

Germline CDR1 and CDR2: SNHLY and FYNNEI. The CDR3 has 15 amino acids. Both 60 Vbeta primers and 13 Jbeta primers went into the PCR. The authors' processing: Around 10 million of the 80 million or so unique TCR beta chains counted in a later analysis were shared. Produced via immunoSEQ multiplex PCR; TCRdb's table is partial and in-frame only. V and J calls and clone size are those listed in that table; D and trimming were worked out from the DNA. The table lists around 90,000 clones, 81% of them singletons. The specimen sequenced was PBMCs. The sequence derives from a human donor in good health. V and J are TRBV2 and TRBJ2-5; tentatively, D is TRBD1 (5 bases). Matching the DNA end better, TRBJ2-7 makes the J call doubtful. The CDR3 reads CASSPQSRVGYEQYF. The DNA for the CDR3 is TGTGCCAGCAGCCCCCAGTCCAGGGTAGGCTACGAGCAGTACTTC.